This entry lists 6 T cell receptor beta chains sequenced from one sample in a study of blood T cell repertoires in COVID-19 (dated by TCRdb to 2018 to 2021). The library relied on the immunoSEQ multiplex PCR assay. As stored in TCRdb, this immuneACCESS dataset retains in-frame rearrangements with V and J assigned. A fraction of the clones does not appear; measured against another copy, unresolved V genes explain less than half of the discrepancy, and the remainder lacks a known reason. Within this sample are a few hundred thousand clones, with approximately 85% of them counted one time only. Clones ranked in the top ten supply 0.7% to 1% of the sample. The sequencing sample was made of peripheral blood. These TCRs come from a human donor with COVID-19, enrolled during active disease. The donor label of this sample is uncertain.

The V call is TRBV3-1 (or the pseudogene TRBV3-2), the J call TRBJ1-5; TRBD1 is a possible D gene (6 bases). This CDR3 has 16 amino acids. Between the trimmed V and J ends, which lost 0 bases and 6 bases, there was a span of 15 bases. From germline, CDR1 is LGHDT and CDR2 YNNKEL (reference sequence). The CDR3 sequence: CASSQDRGVGAQPQHF. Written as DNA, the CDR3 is TGTGCCAGCAGCCAAGATCGAGGGGTGGGGGCTCAGCCCCAGCATTTT.

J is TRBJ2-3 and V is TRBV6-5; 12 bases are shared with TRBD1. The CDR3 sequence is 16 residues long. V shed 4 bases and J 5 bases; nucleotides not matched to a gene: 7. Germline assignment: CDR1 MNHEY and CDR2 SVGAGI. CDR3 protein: CASSSIRDRGRDTQYF. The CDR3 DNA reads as TGTGCCAGCAGTTCTATCCGGGACAGGGGGCGAGATACGCAGTATTTT.

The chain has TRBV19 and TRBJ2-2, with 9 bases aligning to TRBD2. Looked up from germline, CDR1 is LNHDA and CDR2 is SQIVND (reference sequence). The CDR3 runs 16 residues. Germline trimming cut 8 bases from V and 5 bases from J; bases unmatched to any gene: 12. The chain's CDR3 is CASQRREGLGTGELFF. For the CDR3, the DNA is TGTGCCAGTCAGAGGCGGGAGGGCCTAGGGACCGGGGAGCTGTTTTTT.

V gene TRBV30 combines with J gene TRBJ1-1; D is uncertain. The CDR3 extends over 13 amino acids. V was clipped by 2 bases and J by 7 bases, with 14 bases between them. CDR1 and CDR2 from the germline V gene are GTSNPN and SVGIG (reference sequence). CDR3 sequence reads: CAWSRRAANEAFF. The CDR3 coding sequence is TGTGCCTGGAGTCGGCGGGCAGCCAATGAAGCTTTCTTT.

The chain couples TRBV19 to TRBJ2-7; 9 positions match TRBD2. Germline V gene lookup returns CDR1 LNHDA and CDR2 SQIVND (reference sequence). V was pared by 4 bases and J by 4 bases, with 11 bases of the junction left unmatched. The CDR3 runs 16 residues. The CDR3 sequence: CASSKVAGTSLYEQYF. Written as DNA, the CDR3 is TGTGCCAGTAGTAAGGTAGCAGGGACTAGCCTTTACGAGCAGTACTTC.

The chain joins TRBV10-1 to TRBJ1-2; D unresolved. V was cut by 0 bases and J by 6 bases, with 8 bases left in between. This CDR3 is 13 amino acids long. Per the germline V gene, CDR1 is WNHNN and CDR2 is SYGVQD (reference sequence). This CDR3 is CASSESARDGYTF. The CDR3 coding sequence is TGCGCCAGCAGTGAGTCAGCGAGAGATGGCTACACCTTC.